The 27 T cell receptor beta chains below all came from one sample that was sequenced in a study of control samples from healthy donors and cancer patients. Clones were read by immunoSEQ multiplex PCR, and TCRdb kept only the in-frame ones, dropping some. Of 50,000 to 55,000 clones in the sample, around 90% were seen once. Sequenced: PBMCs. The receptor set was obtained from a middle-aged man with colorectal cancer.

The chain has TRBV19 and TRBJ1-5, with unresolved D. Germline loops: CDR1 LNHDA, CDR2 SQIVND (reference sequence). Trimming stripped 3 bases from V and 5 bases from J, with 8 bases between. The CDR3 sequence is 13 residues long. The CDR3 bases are TGTGCCAGTAGTATGGTCGGGGATCAGCCCCAGCATTTT. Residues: CASSMVGDQPQHF.

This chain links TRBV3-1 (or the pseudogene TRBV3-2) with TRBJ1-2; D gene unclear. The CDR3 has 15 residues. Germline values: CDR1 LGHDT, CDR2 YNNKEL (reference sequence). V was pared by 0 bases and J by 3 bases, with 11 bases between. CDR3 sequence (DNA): TGTGCCAGCAGCCAAGATGATAACACCTACTATGGCTACACCTTC. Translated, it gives CASSQDDNTYYGYTF.

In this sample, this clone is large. The CDR3, as DNA: TGCGCCAGCAGCCAAGAAGGGACCCCATTCTACGAGCAGTACTTC. Amino acid sequence: CASSQEGTPFYEQYF. The chain links TRBV4-1 to TRBJ2-7; D could derive from TRBD1 or TRBD2 (5 bases each). Trimming shortened V by 0 bases and J by 3 bases, and 12 bases separated the two germline ends. The CDR3 consists of 15 residues. Germline V gene lookup returns CDR1 MGHRA and CDR2 YSYEKL.

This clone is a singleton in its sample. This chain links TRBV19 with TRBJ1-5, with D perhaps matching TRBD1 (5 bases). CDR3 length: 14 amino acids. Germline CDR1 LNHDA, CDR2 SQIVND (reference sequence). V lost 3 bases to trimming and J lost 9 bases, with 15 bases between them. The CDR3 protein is CASSISQGGSPQHF. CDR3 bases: TGTGCCAGTAGTATTAGCCAGGGAGGGTCGCCCCAGCATTTT. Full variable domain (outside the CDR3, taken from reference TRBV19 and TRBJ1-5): DGGITQSPKYLFRKEGQNVTLSCEQNLNHDAMYWYRQDPGQGLRLIYYSQIVNDFQKGDIAEGYSVSREKKESFPLTVTSAQKNPTAFYLCASSISQGGSPQHFGDGTRLSIL.

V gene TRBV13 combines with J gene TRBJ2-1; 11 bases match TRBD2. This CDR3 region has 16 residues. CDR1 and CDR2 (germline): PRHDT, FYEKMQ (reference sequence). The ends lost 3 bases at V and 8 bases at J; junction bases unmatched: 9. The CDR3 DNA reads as TGTGCCAGCAGCTTTCAACTAGCGGGAGTTATAGATGAGCAGTTCTTC. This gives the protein CASSFQLAGVIDEQFF.

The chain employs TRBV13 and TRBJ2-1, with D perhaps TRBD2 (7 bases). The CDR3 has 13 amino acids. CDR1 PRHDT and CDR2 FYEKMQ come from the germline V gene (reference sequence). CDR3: CASGQGSYNEQFF. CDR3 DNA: TGTGCTAGCGGGCAGGGGTCCTACAATGAGCAGTTCTTC.

The CDR3 reads CASSPGDRGPEAFF. The DNA of the CDR3 is TGTGCCAGCAGTCCGGGGGACAGGGGGCCTGAAGCTTTCTTT. The chain recombines TRBV28 with TRBJ1-1; 12 bases line up with TRBD1. The CDR3 loop spans 14 amino acids. CDR1 is MDHEN, CDR2 SYDVKM, per germline. Trimming at V came to 5 bases and at J to 6 bases, leaving 4 bases not matched to a gene.

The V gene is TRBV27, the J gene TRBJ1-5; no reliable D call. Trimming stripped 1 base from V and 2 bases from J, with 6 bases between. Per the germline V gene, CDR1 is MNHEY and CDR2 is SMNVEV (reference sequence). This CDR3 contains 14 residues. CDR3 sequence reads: CASSLWAGNQPQHF. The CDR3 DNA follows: TGTGCCAGCAGTTTATGGGCAGGCAATCAGCCCCAGCATTTT.

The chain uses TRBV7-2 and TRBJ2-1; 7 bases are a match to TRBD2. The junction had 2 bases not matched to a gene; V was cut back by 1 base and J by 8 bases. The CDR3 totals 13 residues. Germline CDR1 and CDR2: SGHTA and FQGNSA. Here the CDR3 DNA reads TGTGCCAGCAGCTTAGGCCGGGGGGATGAGCAGTTCTTC. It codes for CASSLGRGDEQFF. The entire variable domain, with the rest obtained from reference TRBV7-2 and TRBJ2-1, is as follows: GAGVSQSPSNKVTEKGKDVELRCDPISGHTALYWYRQSLGQGLEFLIYFQGNSAPDKSGLPSDRFSAERTGGSVSTLTIQRTQQEDSAVYLCASSLGRGDEQFFGPGTRLTVL.

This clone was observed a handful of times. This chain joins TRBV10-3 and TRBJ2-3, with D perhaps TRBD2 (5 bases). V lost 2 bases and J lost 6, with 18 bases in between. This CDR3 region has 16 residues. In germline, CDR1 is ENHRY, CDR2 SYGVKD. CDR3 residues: CAISERRRLAWDTQYF. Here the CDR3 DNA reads TGTGCCATCAGTGAGAGAAGGCGGCTAGCATGGGATACGCAGTATTTT.

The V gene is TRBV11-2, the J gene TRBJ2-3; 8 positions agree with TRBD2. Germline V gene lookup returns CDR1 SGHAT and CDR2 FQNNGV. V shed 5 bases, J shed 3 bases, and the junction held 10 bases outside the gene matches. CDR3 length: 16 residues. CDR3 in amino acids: CASSPFGRASTDTQYF. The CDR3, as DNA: TGTGCCAGCAGCCCCTTCGGGAGGGCATCTACAGATACGCAGTATTTT. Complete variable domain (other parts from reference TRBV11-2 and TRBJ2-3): EAGVAQSPRYKIIEKRQSVAFWCNPISGHATLYWYQQILGQGPKLLIQFQNNGVVDDSQLPKDRFSAERLKGVDSTLKIQPAKLEDSAVYLCASSPFGRASTDTQYFGPGTRLTVL.

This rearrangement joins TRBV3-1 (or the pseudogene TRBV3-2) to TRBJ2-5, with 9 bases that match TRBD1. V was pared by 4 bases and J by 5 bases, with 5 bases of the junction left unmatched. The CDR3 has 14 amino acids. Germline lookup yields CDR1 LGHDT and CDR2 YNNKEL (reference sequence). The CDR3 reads CASSPGTGYETQYF. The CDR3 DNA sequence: TGTGCCAGCAGCCCCGGGACAGGGTATGAGACCCAGTACTTC.

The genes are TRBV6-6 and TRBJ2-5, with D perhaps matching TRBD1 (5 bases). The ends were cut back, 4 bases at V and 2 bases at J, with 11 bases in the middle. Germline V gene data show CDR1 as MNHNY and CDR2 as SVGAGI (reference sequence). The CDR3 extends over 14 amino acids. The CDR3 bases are TGTGCCAGCAGTTCGACGGACACTCAAGAGACCCAGTACTTC. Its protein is CASSSTDTQETQYF.

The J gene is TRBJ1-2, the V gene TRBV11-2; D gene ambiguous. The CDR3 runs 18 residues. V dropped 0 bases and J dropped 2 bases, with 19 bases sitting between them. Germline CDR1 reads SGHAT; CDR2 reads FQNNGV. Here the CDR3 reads CASSLDWMSKGSNYGYTF. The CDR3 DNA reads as TGTGCCAGCAGCTTAGACTGGATGTCCAAAGGATCAAACTATGGCTACACCTTC. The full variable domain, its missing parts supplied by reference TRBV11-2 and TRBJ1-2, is EAGVAQSPRYKIIEKRQSVAFWCNPISGHATLYWYQQILGQGPKLLIQFQNNGVVDDSQLPKDRFSAERLKGVDSTLKIQPAKLEDSAVYLCASSLDWMSKGSNYGYTFGSGTRLTVV.

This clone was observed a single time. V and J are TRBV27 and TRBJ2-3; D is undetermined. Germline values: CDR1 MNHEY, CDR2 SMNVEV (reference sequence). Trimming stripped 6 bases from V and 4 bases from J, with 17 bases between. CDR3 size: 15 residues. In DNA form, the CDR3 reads TGTGCCAGCAGCTTCAGCTGGGGTCAAGCAGATACGCAGTATTTT. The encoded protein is CASSFSWGQADTQYF.

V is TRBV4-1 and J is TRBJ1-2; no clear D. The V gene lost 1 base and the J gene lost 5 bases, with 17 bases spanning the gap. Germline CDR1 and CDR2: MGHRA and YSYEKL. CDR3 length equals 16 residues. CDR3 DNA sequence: TGCGCCAGCAGCCAAGTCCCGGGGTTGGCATTTTATGGCTACACCTTC. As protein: CASSQVPGLAFYGYTF.

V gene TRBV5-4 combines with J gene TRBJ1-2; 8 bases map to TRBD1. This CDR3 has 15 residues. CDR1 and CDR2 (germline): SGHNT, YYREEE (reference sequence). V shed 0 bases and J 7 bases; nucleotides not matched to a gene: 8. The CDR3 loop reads CASSLGVGQGGGYTF. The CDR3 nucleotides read TGTGCCAGCAGCTTGGGTGTAGGACAGGGTGGTGGCTACACCTTC.

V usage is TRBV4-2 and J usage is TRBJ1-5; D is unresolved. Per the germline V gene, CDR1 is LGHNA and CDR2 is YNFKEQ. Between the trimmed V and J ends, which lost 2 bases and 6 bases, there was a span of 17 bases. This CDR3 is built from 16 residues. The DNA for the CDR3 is TGTGCCAGCAGCCAAATACAGATTCAGCGAGGTCAGCCCCAGCATTTT. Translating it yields CASSQIQIQRGQPQHF.

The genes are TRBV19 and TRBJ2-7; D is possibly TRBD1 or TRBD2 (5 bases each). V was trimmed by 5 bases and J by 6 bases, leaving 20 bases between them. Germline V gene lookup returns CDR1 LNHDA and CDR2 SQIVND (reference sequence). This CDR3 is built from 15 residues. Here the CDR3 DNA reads TGTGCCAGTAGTCCACGGGACCAAAGGGCTGTCGAGCAGTACTTC. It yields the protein CASSPRDQRAVEQYF.

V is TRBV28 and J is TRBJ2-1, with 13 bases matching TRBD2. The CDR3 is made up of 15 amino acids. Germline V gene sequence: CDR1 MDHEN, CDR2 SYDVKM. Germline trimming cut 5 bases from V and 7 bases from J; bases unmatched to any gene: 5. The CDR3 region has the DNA TGTGCCAGCAGTAAACCGGGACTAGCGGGAAATGAGCAGTTCTTC. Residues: CASSKPGLAGNEQFF.

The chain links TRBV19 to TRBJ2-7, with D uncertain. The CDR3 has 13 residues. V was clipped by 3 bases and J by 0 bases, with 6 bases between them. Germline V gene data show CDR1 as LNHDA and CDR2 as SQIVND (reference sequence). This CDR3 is CASSIHLSYEQYF. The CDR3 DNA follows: TGTGCCAGTAGTATCCACCTCTCCTACGAGCAGTACTTC.

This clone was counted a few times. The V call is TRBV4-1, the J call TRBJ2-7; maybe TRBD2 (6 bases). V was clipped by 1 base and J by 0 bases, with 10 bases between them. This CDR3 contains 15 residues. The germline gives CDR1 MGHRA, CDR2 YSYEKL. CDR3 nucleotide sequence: TGCGCCAGCAGCCAAGTCTACGGGAGCTCCTACGAGCAGTACTTC. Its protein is CASSQVYGSSYEQYF.

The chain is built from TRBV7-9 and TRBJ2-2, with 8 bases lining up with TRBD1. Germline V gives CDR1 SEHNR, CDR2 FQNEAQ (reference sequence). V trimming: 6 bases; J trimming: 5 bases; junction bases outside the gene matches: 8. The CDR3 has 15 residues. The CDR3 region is CASSSVRQGTGELFF. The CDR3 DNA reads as TGTGCCAGCAGTTCTGTCAGACAGGGGACCGGGGAGCTGTTTTTT.

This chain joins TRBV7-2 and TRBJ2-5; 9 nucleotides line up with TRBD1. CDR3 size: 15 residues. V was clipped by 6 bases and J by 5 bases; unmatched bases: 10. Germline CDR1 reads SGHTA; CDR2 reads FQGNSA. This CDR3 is CASRPETGGVETQYF. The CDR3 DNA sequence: TGTGCCAGCAGACCCGAGACAGGGGGAGTGGAGACCCAGTACTTC.

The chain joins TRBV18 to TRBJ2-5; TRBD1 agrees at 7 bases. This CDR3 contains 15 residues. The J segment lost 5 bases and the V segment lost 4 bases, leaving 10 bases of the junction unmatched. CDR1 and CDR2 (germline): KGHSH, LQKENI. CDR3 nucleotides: TGTGCCAGCTCACGGTTGGACAGGACCATGGAGACCCAGTACTTC. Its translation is CASSRLDRTMETQYF.

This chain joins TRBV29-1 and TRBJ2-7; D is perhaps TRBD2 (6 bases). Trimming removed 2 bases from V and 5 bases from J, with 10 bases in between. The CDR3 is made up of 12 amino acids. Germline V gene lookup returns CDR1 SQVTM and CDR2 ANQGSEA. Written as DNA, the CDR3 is TGCAGCGTTGAACGAGGAGGGGACGAGCAGTACTTC. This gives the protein CSVERGGDEQYF.

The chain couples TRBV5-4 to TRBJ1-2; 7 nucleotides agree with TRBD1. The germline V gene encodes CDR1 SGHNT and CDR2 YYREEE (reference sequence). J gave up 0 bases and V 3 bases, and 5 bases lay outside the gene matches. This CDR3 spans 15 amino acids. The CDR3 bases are TGTGCCAGCAGCTCTCAGGGGGGGACTAACTATGGCTACACCTTC. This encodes CASSSQGGTNYGYTF.